The table lists the clone carrying this T cell receptor beta chain with a count of one. The antigen is unknown. V trimming: 2 bases; J trimming: 5 bases; junction bases outside the gene matches: 16. The CDR3 extends over 18 amino acids. The germline CDR1 and CDR2 sequences are MNHEY and SVGAGI. These data originate in a study of T cells in Graves' hyperthyroidism and ophthalmopathy. Researchers amplified the TCR beta CDR3 regions from RNA transcripts. Carried out on the TCR CDR3, a first-round RT-PCR used the HTBI primer set. TCRdb reprocessed the multiplex PCR reads with MiXCR, giving one entry per CDR3 protein. This sample has about 710,000 distinct CDR3 sequences, with about a sixth found just once. Broader study findings: From stable hyperthyroidism, ophthalmopathy was separated by a 13 V-J model.

V and J are TRBV6-5 and TRBJ2-7; 9 positions match TRBD2. Sequenced sample: blood. The clonotype originates from a man between 18 and 29 years old with Graves' hyperthyroidism. Here the CDR3 reads CASSYPVWGAGGPHEQYF. CDR3 sequence (DNA): TGTGCCAGCAGTTACCCTGTTTGGGGGGCGGGAGGGCCCCACGAGCAGTACTTC.